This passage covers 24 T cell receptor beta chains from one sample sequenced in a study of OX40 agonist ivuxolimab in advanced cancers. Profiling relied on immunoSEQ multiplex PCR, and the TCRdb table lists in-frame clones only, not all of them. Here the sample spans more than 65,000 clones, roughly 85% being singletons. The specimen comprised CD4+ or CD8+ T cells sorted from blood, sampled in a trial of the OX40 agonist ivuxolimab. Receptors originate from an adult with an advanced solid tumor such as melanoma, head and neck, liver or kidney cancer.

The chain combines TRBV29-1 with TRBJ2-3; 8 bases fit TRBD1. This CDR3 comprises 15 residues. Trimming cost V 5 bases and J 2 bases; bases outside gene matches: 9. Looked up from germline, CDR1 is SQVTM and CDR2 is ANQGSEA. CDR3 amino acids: CSVLGDRTFTDTQYF. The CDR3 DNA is TGCAGCGTTCTCGGGGACAGGACCTTCACAGATACGCAGTATTTT.

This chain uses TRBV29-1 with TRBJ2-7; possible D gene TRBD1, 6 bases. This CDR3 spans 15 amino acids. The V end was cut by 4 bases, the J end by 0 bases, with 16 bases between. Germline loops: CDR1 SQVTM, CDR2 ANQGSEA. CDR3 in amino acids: CSVGWTVESSYEQYF. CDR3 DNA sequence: TGCAGCGTTGGGTGGACAGTAGAAAGCTCCTACGAGCAGTACTTC.

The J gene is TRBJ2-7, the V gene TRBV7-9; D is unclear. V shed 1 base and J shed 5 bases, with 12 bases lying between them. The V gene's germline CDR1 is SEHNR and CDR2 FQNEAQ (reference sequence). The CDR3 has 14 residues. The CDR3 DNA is TGTGCCAGCAGCTTAGAAGGGCTTTCCAACGAGCAGTACTTC. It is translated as CASSLEGLSNEQYF.

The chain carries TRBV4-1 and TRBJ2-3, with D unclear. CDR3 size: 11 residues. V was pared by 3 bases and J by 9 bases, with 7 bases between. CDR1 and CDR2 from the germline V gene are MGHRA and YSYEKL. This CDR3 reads CASSQGGTQYF. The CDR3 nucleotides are TGCGCCAGCAGCCAGGGTGGGACGCAGTATTTT.

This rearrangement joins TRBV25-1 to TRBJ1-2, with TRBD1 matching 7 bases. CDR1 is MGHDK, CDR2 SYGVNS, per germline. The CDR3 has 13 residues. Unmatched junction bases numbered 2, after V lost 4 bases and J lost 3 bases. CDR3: CASSAGTDYGYTF. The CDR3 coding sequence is TGTGCCAGCAGTGCGGGGACAGACTATGGCTACACCTTC.

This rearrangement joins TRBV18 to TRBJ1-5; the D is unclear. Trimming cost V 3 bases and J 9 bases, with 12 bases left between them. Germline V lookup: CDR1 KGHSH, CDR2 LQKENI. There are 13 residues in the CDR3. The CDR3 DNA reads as TGTGCCAGCTCACCGCGTCTGGAGACGCCCCAGCATTTT. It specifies CASSPRLETPQHF.

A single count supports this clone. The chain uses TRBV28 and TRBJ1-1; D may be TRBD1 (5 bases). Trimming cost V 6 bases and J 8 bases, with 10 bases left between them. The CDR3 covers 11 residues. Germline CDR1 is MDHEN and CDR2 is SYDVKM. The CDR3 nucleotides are TGTGCCAGCAGACTCACAGGAGAAGCTTTCTTT. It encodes CASRLTGEAFF.

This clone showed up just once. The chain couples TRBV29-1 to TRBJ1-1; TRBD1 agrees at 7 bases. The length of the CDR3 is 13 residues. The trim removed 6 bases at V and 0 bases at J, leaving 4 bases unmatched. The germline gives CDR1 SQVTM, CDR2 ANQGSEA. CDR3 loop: CSVAGQMNTEAFF. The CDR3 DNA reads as TGCAGCGTGGCGGGACAGATGAACACTGAAGCTTTCTTT.

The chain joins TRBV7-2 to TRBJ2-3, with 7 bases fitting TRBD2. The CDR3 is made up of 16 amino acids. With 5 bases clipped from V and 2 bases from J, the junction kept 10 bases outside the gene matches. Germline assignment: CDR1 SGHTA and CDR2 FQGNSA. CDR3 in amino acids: CASSPSAGLATDTQYF. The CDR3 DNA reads TGTGCCAGCAGCCCATCAGCGGGACTTGCCACAGATACGCAGTATTTT.

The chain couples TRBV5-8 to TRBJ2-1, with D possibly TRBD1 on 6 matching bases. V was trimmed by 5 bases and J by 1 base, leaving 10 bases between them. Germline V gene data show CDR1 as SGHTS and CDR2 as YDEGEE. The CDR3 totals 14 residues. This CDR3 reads CASRSRGSYNEQFF. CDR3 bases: TGTGCCAGCAGATCCAGGGGTTCCTACAATGAGCAGTTCTTC. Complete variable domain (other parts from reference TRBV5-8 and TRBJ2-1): EAGVTQSPTHLIKTRGQQATLRCSPISGHTSVYWYQQALGLGLQFLLWYDEGEERNRGNFPPRFSGRQFPNYSSELNVNALELEDSALYLCASRSRGSYNEQFFGPGTRLTVL.

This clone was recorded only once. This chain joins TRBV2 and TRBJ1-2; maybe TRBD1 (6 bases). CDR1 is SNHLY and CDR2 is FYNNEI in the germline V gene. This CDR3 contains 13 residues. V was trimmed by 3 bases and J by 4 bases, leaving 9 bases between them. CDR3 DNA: TGTGCCAGCAGTGAGGGGACATTCTATGGCTACACCTTC. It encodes CASSEGTFYGYTF.

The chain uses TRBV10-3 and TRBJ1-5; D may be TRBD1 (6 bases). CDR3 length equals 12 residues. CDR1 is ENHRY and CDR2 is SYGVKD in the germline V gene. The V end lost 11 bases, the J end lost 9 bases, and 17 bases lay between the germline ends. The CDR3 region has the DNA TGTGCCGGGAAAGGCGAGGGGGGGCCCCAGCATTTT. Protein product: CAGKGEGGPQHF.

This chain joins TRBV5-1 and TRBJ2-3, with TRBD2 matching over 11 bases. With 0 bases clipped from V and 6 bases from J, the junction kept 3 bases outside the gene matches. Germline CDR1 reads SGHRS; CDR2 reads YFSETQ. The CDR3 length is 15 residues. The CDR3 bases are TGCGCCAGCAGCTTGGGTAGCGGGGGGGATGATACGCAGTATTTT. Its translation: CASSLGSGGDDTQYF.

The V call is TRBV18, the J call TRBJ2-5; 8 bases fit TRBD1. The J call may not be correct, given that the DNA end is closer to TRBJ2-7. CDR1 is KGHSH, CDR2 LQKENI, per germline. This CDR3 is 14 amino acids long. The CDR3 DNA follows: TGTGCCAGCTCACGGGAACAGGGGGACTACGAGCAGTACTTC. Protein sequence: CASSREQGDYEQYF.

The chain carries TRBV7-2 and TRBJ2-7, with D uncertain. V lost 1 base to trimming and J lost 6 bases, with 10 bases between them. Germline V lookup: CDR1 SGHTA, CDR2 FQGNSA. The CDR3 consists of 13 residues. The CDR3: CASSLVSRSEQYF. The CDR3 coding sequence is TGTGCCAGCAGCTTAGTTTCCCGTTCCGAGCAGTACTTC.

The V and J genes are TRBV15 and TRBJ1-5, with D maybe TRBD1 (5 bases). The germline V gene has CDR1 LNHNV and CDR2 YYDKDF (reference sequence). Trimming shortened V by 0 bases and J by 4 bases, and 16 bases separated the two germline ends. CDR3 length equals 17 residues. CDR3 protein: CATSREPRARENQPQHF. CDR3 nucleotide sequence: TGTGCCACCAGCAGAGAACCCAGGGCGAGGGAAAATCAGCCCCAGCATTTT.

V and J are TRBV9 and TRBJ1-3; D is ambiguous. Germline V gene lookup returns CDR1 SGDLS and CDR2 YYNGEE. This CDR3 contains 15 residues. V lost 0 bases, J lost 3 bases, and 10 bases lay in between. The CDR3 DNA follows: TGTGCCAGCAGCGTAGATGGAGGTAGTGGAAACACCATATATTTT. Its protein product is CASSVDGGSGNTIYF.

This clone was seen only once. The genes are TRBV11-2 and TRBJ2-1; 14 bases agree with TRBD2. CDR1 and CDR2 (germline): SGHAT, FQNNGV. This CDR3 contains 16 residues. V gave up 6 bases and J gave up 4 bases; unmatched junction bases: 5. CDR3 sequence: CASRLGTSGRYNEQFF. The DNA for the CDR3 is TGTGCCAGCAGATTGGGGACTAGCGGGAGATACAATGAGCAGTTCTTC.

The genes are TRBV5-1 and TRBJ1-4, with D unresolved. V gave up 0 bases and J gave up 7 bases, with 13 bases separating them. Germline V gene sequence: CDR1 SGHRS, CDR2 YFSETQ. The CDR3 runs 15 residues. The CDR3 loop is CASSLDGPRGEKLFF. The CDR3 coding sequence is TGCGCCAGCAGCTTGGACGGCCCACGAGGTGAAAAACTGTTTTTT.

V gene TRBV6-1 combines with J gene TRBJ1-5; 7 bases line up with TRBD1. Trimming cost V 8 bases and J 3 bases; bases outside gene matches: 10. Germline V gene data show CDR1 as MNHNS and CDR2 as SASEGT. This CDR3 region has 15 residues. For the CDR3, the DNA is TGTGCCAGCGGCCGGACAGGAGCCACCAATCAGCCCCAGCATTTT. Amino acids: CASGRTGATNQPQHF.

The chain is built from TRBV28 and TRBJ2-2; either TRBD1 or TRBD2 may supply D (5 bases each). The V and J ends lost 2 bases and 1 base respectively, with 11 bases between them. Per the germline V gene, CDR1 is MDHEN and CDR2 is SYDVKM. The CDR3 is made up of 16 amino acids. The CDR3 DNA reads TGTGCCAGCAGTTTAGGGGGAGACCAGAACACCGGGGAGCTGTTTTTT. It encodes CASSLGGDQNTGELFF. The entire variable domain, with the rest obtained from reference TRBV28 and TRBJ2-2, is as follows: DVKVTQSSRYLVKRTGEKVFLECVQDMDHENMFWYRQDPGLGLRLIYFSYDVKMKEKGDIPEGYSVSREKKERFSLILESASTNQTSMYLCASSLGGDQNTGELFFGEGSRLTVL.

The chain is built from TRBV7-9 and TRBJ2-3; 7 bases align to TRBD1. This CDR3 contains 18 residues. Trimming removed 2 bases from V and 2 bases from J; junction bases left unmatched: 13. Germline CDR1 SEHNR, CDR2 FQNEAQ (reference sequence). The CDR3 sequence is CASSLRSQGVSYTDTQYF. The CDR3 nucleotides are TGTGCCAGCAGCTTAAGGAGCCAGGGGGTCTCTTACACAGATACGCAGTATTTT.

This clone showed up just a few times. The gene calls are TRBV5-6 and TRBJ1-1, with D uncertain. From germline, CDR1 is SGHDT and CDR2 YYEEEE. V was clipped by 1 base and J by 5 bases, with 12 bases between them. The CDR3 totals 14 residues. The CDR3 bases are TGTGCCAGCAGCTTGCCCGCTACGCGGACTGAAGCTTTCTTT. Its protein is CASSLPATRTEAFF.

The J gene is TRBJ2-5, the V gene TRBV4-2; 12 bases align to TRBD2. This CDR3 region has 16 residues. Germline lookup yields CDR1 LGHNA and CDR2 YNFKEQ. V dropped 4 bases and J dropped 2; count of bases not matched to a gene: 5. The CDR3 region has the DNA TGTGCCAGCAGCCCTGGACTAGCGGGGATTCAAGAGACCCAGTACTTC. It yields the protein CASSPGLAGIQETQYF.